A selection of T cell receptor beta chains follows, all from one sample in a study of blood T cell repertoires in COVID-19. Data came from immunoSEQ multiplex PCR; TCRdb stores just in-frame clones and leaves some out. The sample shows a few hundred thousand clones, under 90% of them seen only once. Sequencing was performed on peripheral blood. These receptors originate from a man over 45 with acute or convalescent COVID-19. The CDR3 runs from the conserved cysteine through the conserved F or W. The order of the fields is clone size, J gene, V gene, D gene, CDR3 DNA, CDR3 protein. A D gene is named only where the DNA matches it firmly. A clone size is listed for some rows: how often the clone was seen (once, few, many), or a class if it is expanded.

clone_size: -
j_call: TRBJ1-6
v_call: TRBV5-1
d_call: -
cdr3_nt: TGCGCCAGCAGCTTGGGGCAGGGGAATTCACCCCTCCACTTT
cdr3_aa: CASSLGQGNSPLHF

clone_size: -
j_call: TRBJ1-2
v_call: TRBV5-5
d_call: -
cdr3_nt: TGTGCCAGCAGCTTGACCCGGGTTGAAGGTGGCTACACCTTC
cdr3_aa: CASSLTRVEGGYTF

clone_size: -
j_call: TRBJ2-1
v_call: TRBV5-4
d_call: TRBD2
cdr3_nt: TGTGCCAGCAGCATCGGGGAGGGGAACGATGAGCAGTTCTTC
cdr3_aa: CASSIGEGNDEQFF

clone_size: -
j_call: TRBJ1-1
v_call: TRBV5-1
d_call: -
cdr3_nt: TGCGCCAGCAGCTTGGGTCCTTCCCCCACTGAAGCTTTCTTT
cdr3_aa: CASSLGPSPTEAFF

clone_size: -
j_call: TRBJ2-7
v_call: TRBV24-1
d_call: -
cdr3_nt: TGTGCCACCAGTGAGGGGCAGTGGTCCGAGCAGTACTTC
cdr3_aa: CATSEGQWSEQYF

clone_size: -
j_call: TRBJ1-2
v_call: TRBV27
d_call: -
cdr3_nt: TGTGCCAGCAGTCCGAGAACCCAACATGGCTACACCTTC
cdr3_aa: CASSPRTQHGYTF

clone_size: few
j_call: TRBJ1-1
v_call: TRBV29-1
d_call: -
cdr3_nt: TGCAGCGTCCTAGCGGGGTCCTCTGAAGCTTTCTTT
cdr3_aa: CSVLAGSSEAFF

clone_size: -
j_call: TRBJ1-1
v_call: TRBV4-1
d_call: -
cdr3_nt: TGCGCCAGCAGCCGTTGGAGGAACACTGAAGCTTTCTTT
cdr3_aa: CASSRWRNTEAFF

clone_size: once
j_call: TRBJ1-4
v_call: TRBV30
d_call: -
cdr3_nt: TGTGCCTGGAGGGCCCACCGGGGGGGGGCTCGAGAAAAACTGTTTTTT
cdr3_aa: CAWRAHRGGAREKLFF

clone_size: -
j_call: TRBJ1-1
v_call: TRBV29-1
d_call: TRBD1
cdr3_nt: TGCAGCGGGAAAGGACAGGGCGAGAACACTGAAGCTTTCTTT
cdr3_aa: CSGKGQGENTEAFF

clone_size: -
j_call: TRBJ1-2
v_call: TRBV7-8
d_call: TRBD1
cdr3_nt: TGTGCCAGCAGCCCCCGACAGGGGATCGGCTATGGCTACACCTTC
cdr3_aa: CASSPRQGIGYGYTF

clone_size: -
j_call: TRBJ1-1
v_call: TRBV6-6
d_call: TRBD1
cdr3_nt: TGTGCCAGCAGTTACTCCCGGACAGGGCCTGAAGCTTTCTTT
cdr3_aa: CASSYSRTGPEAFF

clone_size: -
j_call: TRBJ2-5
v_call: TRBV25-1
d_call: -
cdr3_nt: TGTGCCAGCAGTGAACCCTCAGGGAGCGGGGAGACCCAGTACTTC
cdr3_aa: CASSEPSGSGETQYF

clone_size: -
j_call: TRBJ1-2
v_call: TRBV12-3/TRBV12-4
d_call: -
cdr3_nt: TGTGCCAGCAGTTCTGGGGGGTTGATAAGTGAAACCTTC
cdr3_aa: CASSSGGLISETF

clone_size: once
j_call: TRBJ1-5
v_call: TRBV6-5
d_call: TRBD1
cdr3_nt: TGTGCCAGCAAAGGGACAGGGGATAGCAATCAGCCCCAGCATTTT
cdr3_aa: CASKGTGDSNQPQHF

clone_size: -
j_call: TRBJ1-5
v_call: TRBV6-5
d_call: -
cdr3_nt: TGTGCCAGCAAACGGGGGGGGAGCAATCAGCCCCAGCATTTT
cdr3_aa: CASKRGGSNQPQHF

clone_size: -
j_call: TRBJ1-1
v_call: TRBV4-1
d_call: TRBD1
cdr3_nt: TGCGCCAGCAGCCAAGGATCGACAGGGGTGAACACTGAAGCTTTCTTT
cdr3_aa: CASSQGSTGVNTEAFF

clone_size: -
j_call: TRBJ2-2
v_call: TRBV24-1
d_call: -
cdr3_nt: TGTGCCACCAGTGATGGCAGGGCTGGGACCGGGGAGCTGTTTTTT
cdr3_aa: CATSDGRAGTGELFF

clone_size: once
j_call: TRBJ2-3
v_call: TRBV28
d_call: TRBD2
cdr3_nt: TGTGCCAGCAGCCCGGGGGGGCCGTCGGGAGATACGCAGTATTTT
cdr3_aa: CASSPGGPSGDTQYF

clone_size: -
j_call: TRBJ1-6
v_call: TRBV4-1
d_call: TRBD1
cdr3_nt: TGCGCCAGCAGTCCCGGGACAGGGTCCAATTCACCCCTCCACTTT
cdr3_aa: CASSPGTGSNSPLHF

clone_size: -
j_call: TRBJ1-2
v_call: TRBV27
d_call: -
cdr3_nt: TGTGCCAGCAGTCCCAGACAAGGCTATGGCTACACCTTC
cdr3_aa: CASSPRQGYGYTF

clone_size: -
j_call: TRBJ1-4
v_call: TRBV19
d_call: TRBD1
cdr3_nt: TGTGCCAGTAGTATGGGGACAGGGAGTGAAAAACTGTTTTTT
cdr3_aa: CASSMGTGSEKLFF

clone_size: -
j_call: TRBJ2-1
v_call: TRBV4-1
d_call: -
cdr3_nt: TGCGCCAGCAGCCAAGATCATGCGCGGGTGAGGCCCGACTACAATGAGCAGTTCTTC
cdr3_aa: CASSQDHARVRPDYNEQFF

clone_size: -
j_call: TRBJ2-3
v_call: TRBV7-9
d_call: TRBD2
cdr3_nt: TGTGCCAGCAACCCGGGGGGGGCGGGAGATACGCAGTATTTT
cdr3_aa: CASNPGGAGDTQYF

clone_size: -
j_call: TRBJ1-1
v_call: TRBV6-2/TRBV6-3
d_call: -
cdr3_nt: TGTGCCAGCAGTTACTCGGGGGGGAGCTTTGAAGCTTTCTTT
cdr3_aa: CASSYSGGSFEAFF

clone_size: -
j_call: TRBJ1-3
v_call: TRBV6-5
d_call: TRBD1
cdr3_nt: TGTGCCAGCAGAGGACAGGGATCTGGAAACACCATATATTTT
cdr3_aa: CASRGQGSGNTIYF

clone_size: -
j_call: TRBJ2-7
v_call: TRBV15
d_call: -
cdr3_nt: TGTGCCACCAGCAGAGATGGGGAGTCTAGCGACGAGCAGTACTTC
cdr3_aa: CATSRDGESSDEQYF

clone_size: -
j_call: TRBJ2-7
v_call: TRBV28
d_call: TRBD1
cdr3_nt: TGTGCCGCTACAGGGGACTCCTACGAGCAGTACTTC
cdr3_aa: CAATGDSYEQYF

clone_size: -
j_call: TRBJ2-5
v_call: TRBV12-3/TRBV12-4
d_call: -
cdr3_nt: TGTGCCAGCAGTTTAGCCCCTGAGACCCAGTACTTC
cdr3_aa: CASSLAPETQYF

clone_size: -
j_call: TRBJ1-2
v_call: TRBV19
d_call: TRBD1
cdr3_nt: TGTGCCAGTAGTATAGCCATTCAGGGGGAGGATGGCTACACCTTC
cdr3_aa: CASSIAIQGEDGYTF

clone_size: once
j_call: TRBJ2-3
v_call: TRBV29-1
d_call: TRBD1
cdr3_nt: TGCAGCGCGCGACAGGGGAACCCCGCGGATACGCAGTATTTT
cdr3_aa: CSARQGNPADTQYF

clone_size: -
j_call: TRBJ2-1
v_call: TRBV5-1
d_call: -
cdr3_nt: TGCGCCAGCAGCTTGTGGAGGGGGCGCGACAATGAGCAGTTCTTC
cdr3_aa: CASSLWRGRDNEQFF

clone_size: once
j_call: TRBJ1-5
v_call: TRBV19
d_call: TRBD1
cdr3_nt: TGTGCCAGTACCGCCCGACAGGGGGACTGGGTTCAGCCCCAGCATTTT
cdr3_aa: CASTARQGDWVQPQHF

clone_size: -
j_call: TRBJ2-1
v_call: TRBV9
d_call: -
cdr3_nt: TGTGCCAGCAGCGTAGGGGGCCAAACCTACAATGAGCAGTTCTTC
cdr3_aa: CASSVGGQTYNEQFF

clone_size: -
j_call: TRBJ2-1
v_call: TRBV20-1
d_call: -
cdr3_nt: TGCAGAACTGGCGGCTACTTCTTC
cdr3_aa: CRTGGYFF

clone_size: -
j_call: TRBJ1-3
v_call: TRBV19
d_call: -
cdr3_nt: TGTGCCAGTAGTATGGGGAGCTCTGGAAACACCATATATTTT
cdr3_aa: CASSMGSSGNTIYF

clone_size: -
j_call: TRBJ1-1
v_call: TRBV6-1
d_call: -
cdr3_nt: TGTGCCAGCAGTGAACAGGGGTCGAACACTGAAGCTTTCTTT
cdr3_aa: CASSEQGSNTEAFF

clone_size: -
j_call: TRBJ1-4
v_call: TRBV6-1
d_call: -
cdr3_nt: TGTGCCAGCAGTGAGGGACTTTCAACTAATGAAAAACTGTTTTTT
cdr3_aa: CASSEGLSTNEKLFF

clone_size: -
j_call: TRBJ2-1
v_call: TRBV2
d_call: -
cdr3_nt: TGTGCCAGCAAAAACTCCCCAAGCTCCTACAATGAGCAGTTCTTC
cdr3_aa: CASKNSPSSYNEQFF

clone_size: -
j_call: TRBJ1-5
v_call: TRBV6-1
d_call: -
cdr3_nt: TGTGCCAGCAGTGAAAACACAGGCACAGGTCAGCCCCAGCATTTT
cdr3_aa: CASSENTGTGQPQHF

clone_size: -
j_call: TRBJ2-3
v_call: TRBV4-1
d_call: TRBD1
cdr3_nt: TGCGCCAGCAGCCGCCGGACCTCCGGGACAGGGGGCCCAGATACGCAGTATTTT
cdr3_aa: CASSRRTSGTGGPDTQYF

clone_size: -
j_call: TRBJ1-1
v_call: TRBV18
d_call: -
cdr3_nt: TGTGCCGGAGGTTCGAGGAACACTGAAGCTTTCTTT
cdr3_aa: CAGGSRNTEAFF

clone_size: -
j_call: TRBJ1-5
v_call: TRBV6-1
d_call: TRBD1
cdr3_nt: TGTGCCAGCAGTGAACCGGGACAGGGGAGGGTAGGCAATCAGCCCCAGCATTTT
cdr3_aa: CASSEPGQGRVGNQPQHF

clone_size: -
j_call: TRBJ1-2
v_call: TRBV7-2
d_call: TRBD1
cdr3_nt: TGTGCCAGCAGCTTAGGGGGACAGGGGATCAATGGCTACACCTTC
cdr3_aa: CASSLGGQGINGYTF

clone_size: -
j_call: TRBJ1-2
v_call: TRBV10-3
d_call: TRBD1
cdr3_nt: TGTGCCATCAGTATCTCTCAAGGGGGCGAAGGTGGCTACACCTTC
cdr3_aa: CAISISQGGEGGYTF

clone_size: -
j_call: TRBJ1-6
v_call: TRBV14
d_call: -
cdr3_nt: TGTGCCAGCAGCCGACAATATAATTCACCCCTCCACTTT
cdr3_aa: CASSRQYNSPLHF

clone_size: -
j_call: TRBJ1-4
v_call: TRBV6-6
d_call: -
cdr3_nt: TGTGCCAGCAGTTACTGGGGGCGCGGGACTAATGAAAAACTGTTTTTT
cdr3_aa: CASSYWGRGTNEKLFF

clone_size: -
j_call: TRBJ1-4
v_call: TRBV30
d_call: TRBD1
cdr3_nt: TGTGCCTGGAGCCCCGACAGGGTATCTAATGAAAAACTGTTTTTT
cdr3_aa: CAWSPDRVSNEKLFF

clone_size: -
j_call: TRBJ1-4
v_call: TRBV6-5
d_call: -
cdr3_nt: TGTGCCAGCAGTAGGACTAGCAATGAAAAACTGTTTTTT
cdr3_aa: CASSRTSNEKLFF

clone_size: few
j_call: TRBJ1-5
v_call: TRBV19
d_call: TRBD1
cdr3_nt: TGTGCCAGTAGTGGGGCAGGGGGTGTTTTCAATCAGCCCCAGCATTTT
cdr3_aa: CASSGAGGVFNQPQHF

clone_size: once
j_call: TRBJ2-1
v_call: TRBV14
d_call: TRBD2
cdr3_nt: TGTGCCAGCAGCCGGCGACTAGCGGGGGAACCCTACAATGAGCAGTTCTTC
cdr3_aa: CASSRRLAGEPYNEQFF

clone_size: once
j_call: TRBJ2-1
v_call: TRBV4-1
d_call: TRBD2
cdr3_nt: TGCGCCAGCAGCCACGCTAGCGGGGTAAGCTCCTACAATGAGCAGTTCTTC
cdr3_aa: CASSHASGVSSYNEQFF

clone_size: -
j_call: TRBJ1-4
v_call: TRBV6-5
d_call: -
cdr3_nt: TGTGCCGTCAAGTCGGCAGGGCCTAATGAAAAACTGTTTTTT
cdr3_aa: CAVKSAGPNEKLFF

clone_size: -
j_call: TRBJ1-5
v_call: TRBV12-3/TRBV12-4
d_call: -
cdr3_nt: TGTGCCAGCAGTTTTAATTTCAATCAGCCCCAGCATTTT
cdr3_aa: CASSFNFNQPQHF

clone_size: -
j_call: TRBJ2-5
v_call: TRBV9
d_call: -
cdr3_nt: TGTGCCAGCAGCGCAGGGACTTCTAAAGAGACCCAGTACTTC
cdr3_aa: CASSAGTSKETQYF

clone_size: -
j_call: TRBJ1-5
v_call: TRBV19
d_call: -
cdr3_nt: TGTGCCACCCTAGGGGCCAGGGCTCAGCCCCAGCATTTT
cdr3_aa: CATLGARAQPQHF

clone_size: -
j_call: TRBJ1-6
v_call: TRBV7-9
d_call: TRBD1
cdr3_nt: TGTGCCAGCAGCTTAGTGGGACAGGTCAATTCACCCCTCCACTTT
cdr3_aa: CASSLVGQVNSPLHF

clone_size: -
j_call: TRBJ1-6
v_call: TRBV6-5
d_call: -
cdr3_nt: TGTGCCAGCAGTTACTACCAGGGAGGTAATTCACCCCTCCACTTT
cdr3_aa: CASSYYQGGNSPLHF

clone_size: -
j_call: TRBJ1-1
v_call: TRBV10-3
d_call: TRBD1
cdr3_nt: TGTGCCATCAGCGGGACAGGAAACACTGAAGCTTTCTTT
cdr3_aa: CAISGTGNTEAFF